This T cell receptor (beta chain) was sequenced in a study of beta chain features in type 1 diabetes. Germline V CDR1 and CDR2: GTSNPN, SVGIG (reference sequence). The V gene lost 2 bases and the J gene lost 5 bases, with 16 bases spanning the gap. The CDR3 runs to 15 residues. Expressed TCRB transcripts were sequenced because the entire RNA isolate underwent reverse transcription. Sequenced by immunoSEQ multiplex PCR; TCRdb stores in-frame clones only, minus some. The sample contains 400,000 to 500,000 clones, approximately 15% of which appear only once. This TCR was recovered from a man aged 30 to 45 in good health. The J gene is TRBJ2-1, the V gene TRBV30; D is perhaps TRBD1 or TRBD2 (5 bases each). The sample consisted of naive CD4+ T cells from blood. The CDR3 here is CAWSRTRDPNNEQFF. CDR3 bases: TGTGCCTGGAGTCGGACCCGGGACCCAAACAATGAGCAGTTCTTC.